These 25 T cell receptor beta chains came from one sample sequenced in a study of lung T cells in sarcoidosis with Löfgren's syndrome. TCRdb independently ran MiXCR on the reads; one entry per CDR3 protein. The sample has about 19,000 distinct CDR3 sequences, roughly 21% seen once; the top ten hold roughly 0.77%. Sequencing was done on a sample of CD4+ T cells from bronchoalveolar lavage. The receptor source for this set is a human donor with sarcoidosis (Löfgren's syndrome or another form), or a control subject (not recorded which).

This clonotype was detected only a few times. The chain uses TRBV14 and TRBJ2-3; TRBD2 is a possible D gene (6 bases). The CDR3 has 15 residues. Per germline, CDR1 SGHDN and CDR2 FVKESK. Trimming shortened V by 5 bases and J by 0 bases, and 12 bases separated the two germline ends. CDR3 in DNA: TGTGCCAGCAGCAGGGACTCCTATAGCACAGATACGCAGTATTTT. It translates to CASSRDSYSTDTQYF.

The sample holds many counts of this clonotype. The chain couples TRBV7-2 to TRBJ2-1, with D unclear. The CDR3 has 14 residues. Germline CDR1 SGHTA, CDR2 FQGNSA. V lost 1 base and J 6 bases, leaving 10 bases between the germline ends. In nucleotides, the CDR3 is TGTGCCAGCAGCTTAGACCGAAGTTCCAATGAGCAGTTCTTC. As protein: CASSLDRSSNEQFF.

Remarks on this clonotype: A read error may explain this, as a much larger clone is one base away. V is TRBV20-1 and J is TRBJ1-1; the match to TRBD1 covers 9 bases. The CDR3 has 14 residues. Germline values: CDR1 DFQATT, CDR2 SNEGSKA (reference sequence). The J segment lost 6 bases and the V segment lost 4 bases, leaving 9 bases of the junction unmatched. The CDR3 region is CSAKRTGGLAEAFF. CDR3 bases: TGCAGTGCTAAAAGAACAGGGGGCCTTGCTGAAGCTTTCTTT.

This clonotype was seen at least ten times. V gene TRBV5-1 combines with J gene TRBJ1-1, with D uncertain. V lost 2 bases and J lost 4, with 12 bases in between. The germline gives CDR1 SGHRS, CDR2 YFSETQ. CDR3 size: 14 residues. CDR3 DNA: TGCGCCAGCAGCTTCGATCGGGGTCGCACTGAAGCTTTCTTT. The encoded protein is CASSFDRGRTEAFF.

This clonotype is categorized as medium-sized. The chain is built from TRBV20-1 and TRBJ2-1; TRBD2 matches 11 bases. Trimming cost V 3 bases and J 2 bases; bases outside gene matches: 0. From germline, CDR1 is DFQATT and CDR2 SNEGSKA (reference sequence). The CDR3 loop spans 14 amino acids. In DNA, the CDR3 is TGCAGTGCTAGGACTAGCGGGACCTACAATGAGCAGTTCTTC. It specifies CSARTSGTYNEQFF.

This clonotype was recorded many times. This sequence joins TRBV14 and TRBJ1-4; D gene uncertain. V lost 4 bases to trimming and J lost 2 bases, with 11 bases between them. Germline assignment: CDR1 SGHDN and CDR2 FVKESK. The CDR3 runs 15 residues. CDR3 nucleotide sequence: TGTGCCAGCAGCCGAAGGGAAGGTACTAATGAAAAACTGTTTTTT. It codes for CASSRREGTNEKLFF. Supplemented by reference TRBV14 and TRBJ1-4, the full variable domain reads EAGVTQFPSHSVIEKGQTVTLRCDPISGHDNLYWYRRVMGKEIKFLLHFVKESKQDESGMPNNRFLAERTGGTYSTLKVQPAELEDSGVYFCASSRREGTNEKLFFGSGTQLSVL.

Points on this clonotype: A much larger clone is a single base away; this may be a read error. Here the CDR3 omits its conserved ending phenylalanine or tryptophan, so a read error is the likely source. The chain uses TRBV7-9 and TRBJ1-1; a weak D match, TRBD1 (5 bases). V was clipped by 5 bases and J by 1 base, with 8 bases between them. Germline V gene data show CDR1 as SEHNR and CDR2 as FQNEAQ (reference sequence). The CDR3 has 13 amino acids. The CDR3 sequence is CASSAQGNTEAFS. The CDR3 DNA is TGTGCCAGCAGCGCCCAGGGGAACACTGAAGCTTTCTCT.

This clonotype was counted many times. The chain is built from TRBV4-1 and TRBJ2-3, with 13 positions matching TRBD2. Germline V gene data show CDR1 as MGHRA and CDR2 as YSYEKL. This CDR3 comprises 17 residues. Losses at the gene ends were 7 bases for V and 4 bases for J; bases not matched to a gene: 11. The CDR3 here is CASTLFGTSGIADTQYF. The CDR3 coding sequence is TGCGCCAGCACCTTGTTCGGGACTAGCGGGATAGCAGATACGCAGTATTTT.

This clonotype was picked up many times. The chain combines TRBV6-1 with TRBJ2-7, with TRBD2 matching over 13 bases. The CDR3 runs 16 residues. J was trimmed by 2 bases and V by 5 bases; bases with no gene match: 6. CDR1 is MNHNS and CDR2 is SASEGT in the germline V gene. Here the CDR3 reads CASSHLGTSGAYEQYF. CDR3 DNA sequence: TGTGCCAGCAGTCATCTCGGGACTAGCGGGGCCTACGAGCAGTACTTC.

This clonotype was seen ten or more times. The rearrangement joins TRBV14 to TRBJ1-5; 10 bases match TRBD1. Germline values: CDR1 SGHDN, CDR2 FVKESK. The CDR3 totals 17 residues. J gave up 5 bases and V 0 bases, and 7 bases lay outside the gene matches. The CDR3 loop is CASSQDRGDRGDQPQHF. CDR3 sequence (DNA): TGTGCCAGCAGCCAAGATCGGGGGGACAGGGGAGATCAGCCCCAGCATTTT.

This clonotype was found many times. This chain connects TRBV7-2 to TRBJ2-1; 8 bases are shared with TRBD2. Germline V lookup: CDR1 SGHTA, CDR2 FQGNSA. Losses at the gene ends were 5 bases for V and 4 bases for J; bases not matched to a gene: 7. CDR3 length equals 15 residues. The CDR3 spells CASSLAGGAYNEQFF. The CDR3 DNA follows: TGTGCCAGCAGCCTGGCGGGAGGCGCTTACAATGAGCAGTTCTTC.

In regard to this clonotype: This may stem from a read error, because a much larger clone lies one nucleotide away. The CDR3 protein is CASSLTLGLAHPYEQCF. In nucleotides, the CDR3 is TGTGCCAGCAGCTTAACCCTCGGACTAGCGCACCCCTACGAGCAGTGCTTC. The V and J genes are TRBV7-8 and TRBJ2-7, with 9 bases that match TRBD2. Germline CDR1 is SGHVS and CDR2 is FQNEAQ. This CDR3 has 17 amino acids. Using reference TRBV7-8 and TRBJ2-7 for the parts outside the CDR3, the full variable domain is GAGVSQSPRYKVAKRGQDVALRCDPISGHVSLFWYQQALGQGPEFLTYFQNEAQLDKSGLPSDRFFAERPEGSVSTLKIQRTQQEDSAVYLCASSLTLGLAHPYEQCFGPGTRLTVT.

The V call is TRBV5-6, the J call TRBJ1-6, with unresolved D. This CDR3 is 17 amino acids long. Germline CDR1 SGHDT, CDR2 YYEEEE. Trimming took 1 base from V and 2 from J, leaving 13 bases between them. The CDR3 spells CASSLYGDVAYNSPLHF. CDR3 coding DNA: TGTGCCAGCAGCTTGTATGGGGATGTCGCCTATAATTCACCCCTCCACTTT.

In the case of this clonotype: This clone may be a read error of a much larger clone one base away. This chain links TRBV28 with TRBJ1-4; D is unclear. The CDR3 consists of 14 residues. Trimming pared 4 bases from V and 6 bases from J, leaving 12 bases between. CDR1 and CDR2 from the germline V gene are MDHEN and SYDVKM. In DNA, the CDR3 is TGTGCCAGCAGTTCGGAGAAAGAGGATGAAAAACTGTTTTTT. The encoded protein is CASSSEKEDEKLFF.

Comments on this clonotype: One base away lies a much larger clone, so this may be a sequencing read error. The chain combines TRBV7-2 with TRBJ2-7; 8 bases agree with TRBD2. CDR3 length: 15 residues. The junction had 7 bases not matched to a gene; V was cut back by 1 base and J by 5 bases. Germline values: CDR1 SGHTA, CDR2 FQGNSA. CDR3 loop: CASSLGLAPAHEQYF. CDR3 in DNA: TGTGCCAGCAGCTTAGGACTAGCGCCTGCTCACGAGCAGTACTTC.

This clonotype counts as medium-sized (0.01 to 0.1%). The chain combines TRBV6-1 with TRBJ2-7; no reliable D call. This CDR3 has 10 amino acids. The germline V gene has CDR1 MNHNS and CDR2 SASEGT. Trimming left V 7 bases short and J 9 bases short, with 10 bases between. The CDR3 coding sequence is TGTGCCAGCATATCTGGGATGCAGTACTTC. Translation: CASISGMQYF.

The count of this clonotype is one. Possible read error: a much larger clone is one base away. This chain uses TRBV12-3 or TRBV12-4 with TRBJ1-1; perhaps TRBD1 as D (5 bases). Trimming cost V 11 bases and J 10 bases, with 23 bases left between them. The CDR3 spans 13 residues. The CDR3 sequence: CAGTTSSLGGAFF. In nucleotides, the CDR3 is TGTGCCGGCACCACATCATCCCTCGGGGGAGCTTTCTTT.

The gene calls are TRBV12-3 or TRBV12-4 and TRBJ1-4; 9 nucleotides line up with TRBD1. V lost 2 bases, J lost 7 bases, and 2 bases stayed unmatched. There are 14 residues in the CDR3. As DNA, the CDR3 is TGTGCCAGCAGTTTAACACAGGGGGCTGAAAAACTGTTTTTT. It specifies CASSLTQGAEKLFF.

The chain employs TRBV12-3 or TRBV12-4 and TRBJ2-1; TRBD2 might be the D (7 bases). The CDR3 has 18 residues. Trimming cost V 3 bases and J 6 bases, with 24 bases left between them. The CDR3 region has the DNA TGTGCCAGCAGTTTGGGGGGGCAGGAGCGCAAATCTTTCAATGAGCAGTTCTTC. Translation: CASSLGGQERKSFNEQFF.

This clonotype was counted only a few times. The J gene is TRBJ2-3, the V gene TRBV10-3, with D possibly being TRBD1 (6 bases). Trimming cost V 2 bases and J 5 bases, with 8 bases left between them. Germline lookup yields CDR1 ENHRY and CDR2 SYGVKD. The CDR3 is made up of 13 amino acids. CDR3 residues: CAISEPGQDTQYF. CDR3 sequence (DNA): TGTGCCATCAGTGAGCCGGGACAAGATACGCAGTATTTT.

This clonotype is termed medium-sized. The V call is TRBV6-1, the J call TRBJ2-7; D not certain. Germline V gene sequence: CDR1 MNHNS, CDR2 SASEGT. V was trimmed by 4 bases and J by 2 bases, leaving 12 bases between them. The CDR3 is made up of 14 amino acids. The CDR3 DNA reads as TGTGCCAGCAGTGGGCTCCGGATCGCCTACGAGCAGTACTTC. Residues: CASSGLRIAYEQYF.

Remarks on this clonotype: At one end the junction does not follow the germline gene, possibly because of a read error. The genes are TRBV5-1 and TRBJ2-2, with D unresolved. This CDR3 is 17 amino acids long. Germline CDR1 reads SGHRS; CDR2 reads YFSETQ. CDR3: CGSSLGSRVSSTGELFF. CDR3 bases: TGCGGCAGCAGCTTGGGGTCCCGGGTTTCTTCCACCGGGGAGCTGTTTTTT.

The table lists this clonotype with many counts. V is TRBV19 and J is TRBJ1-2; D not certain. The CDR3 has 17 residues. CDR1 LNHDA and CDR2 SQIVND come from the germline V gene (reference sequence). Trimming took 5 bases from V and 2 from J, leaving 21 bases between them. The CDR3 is CASSRLVPWTANYGYTF. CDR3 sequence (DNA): TGTGCCAGTAGTCGACTTGTACCTTGGACGGCAAACTATGGCTACACCTTC. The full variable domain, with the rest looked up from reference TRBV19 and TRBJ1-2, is DGGITQSPKYLFRKEGQNVTLSCEQNLNHDAMYWYRQDPGQGLRLIYYSQIVNDFQKGDIAEGYSVSREKKESFPLTVTSAQKNPTAFYLCASSRLVPWTANYGYTFGSGTRLTVV.

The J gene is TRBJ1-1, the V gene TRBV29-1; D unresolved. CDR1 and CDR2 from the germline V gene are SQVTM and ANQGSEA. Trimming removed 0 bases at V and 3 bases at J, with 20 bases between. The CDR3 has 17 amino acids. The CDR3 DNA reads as TGCAGCGTTGAAGACTTTAGGCTAGAACAGTACCACACTGAAGCTTTCTTT. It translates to CSVEDFRLEQYHTEAFF.

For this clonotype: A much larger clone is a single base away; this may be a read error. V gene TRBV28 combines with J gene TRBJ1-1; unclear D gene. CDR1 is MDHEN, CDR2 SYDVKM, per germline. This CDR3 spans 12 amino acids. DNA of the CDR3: TGTGCCGGCAGTTTAGTCCTCAGTGAAGCTTTCTTT. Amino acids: CAGSLVLSEAFF.